This TCR beta chain derives from a study of OX40 agonist ivuxolimab in advanced cancers. For the study at large: Patients were dosed intravenously with ivuxolimab at 0.01 to 10 mg/kg every 2 weeks. Overall study results and limits: The average count of expanded clones was higher among CD8+ T cells than among CD4+.

In regard to this clone: Antigen unknown.

Trimming took off 5 bases at V and 9 bases at J, with 14 bases between the two ends. The CDR3 loop spans 14 amino acids. The V gene's germline CDR1 is SEHNR and CDR2 FQNEAQ (reference sequence). Sequencing used immunoSEQ multiplex PCR; TCRdb keeps in-frame clones, though not all of them. The data contain under 95,000 clones, approximately 88% of them seen just once; the ten biggest clones take up over 1.2%. This chain connects TRBV7-9 to TRBJ1-6; possible D gene TRBD1, 6 bases. This TCR came from an adult with an advanced solid tumor such as melanoma, head and neck, liver or kidney cancer. The specimen was CD4+ or CD8+ T cells sorted from blood, collected in a trial of the OX40 agonist ivuxolimab. This chain's CDR3 is CASSAQGIGSPLHF. DNA for the CDR3: TGTGCCAGCAGCGCACAGGGTATCGGTTCACCCCTCCACTTT. The full variable domain, rest sourced from reference TRBV7-9 and TRBJ1-6, is DTGVSQNPRHKITKRGQNVTFRCDPISEHNRLYWYRQTLGQGPEFLTYFQNEAQLEKSRLLSDRFSAERPKGSFSTLEIQRTEQGDSAMYLCASSAQGIGSPLHFGNGTRLTVT.